This T cell receptor (beta chain) was retrieved from a study of T cells in localized non-small cell lung cancer. Notes on the study in general: Heterogeneity stays possible, as sequencing covered only one tumor region. Paired adjacent lung recovered a median around 60 of the top 100 tumor clones.

Data came from immunoSEQ multiplex PCR; TCRdb stores just in-frame clones and leaves some out. The sample holds about 74,000 clones, roughly 83% seen once. On this clone itself: Its target is unknown.

Germline V gene sequence: CDR1 SEHNR, CDR2 FQNEAQ (reference sequence). This CDR3 is 12 amino acids long. Trimming left V 1 base short and J 5 bases short, with 5 bases between. The sequenced sample was peripheral blood, obtained before any cancer treatment. J is TRBJ2-5 and V is TRBV7-9, with D unclear. The source is a female donor older than 55 with stage I lung adenocarcinoma. CDR3 in amino acids: CASSLEAETQYF. Here the CDR3 DNA reads TGTGCCAGCAGCTTAGAAGCGGAGACCCAGTACTTC.